These 29 T cell receptor beta chains share one sample of origin, sequenced in a study of T cells expressing NK-cell markers. Following a re-call of the 5' RACE reads, TCRdb has one entry per CDR3 protein and lacks DNA. This table holds 200,000 to 300,000 distinct CDR3 sequences. The sample was blood T cells: a sorted CD56 or NKG2C T cell subset, CD4+ or CD8+ T cells, or bulk PBMC T cells (not recorded which). The receptors originated from a man younger than 35 in good health.

The rearrangement uses TRBV30 and TRBJ1-3; TCRdb lists TRBD1, though no DNA is available to test this call. Germline V gene sequence: CDR1 GTSNPN, CDR2 SVGIG (reference sequence). This CDR3 has 14 amino acids. The CDR3 sequence is CAWIVGTAGNTIYF.

V gene TRBV12-3 or TRBV12-4 combines with J gene TRBJ2-7; checking the TCRdb D call of TRBD1 is not possible without DNA. CDR3 size: 14 residues. The chain's CDR3 is CASSLGGQTYEQYF.

J is TRBJ2-2 and V is TRBV7-6; the D gene TCRdb calls, TRBD1, cannot be checked with no DNA. There are 16 residues in the CDR3. The germline V gene encodes CDR1 SGHVS and CDR2 FNYEAQ. The CDR3 reads CASSLVEPGGTGELFF.

The rearrangement joins TRBV20-1 to TRBJ2-7; with no DNA, the TCRdb D assignment of TRBD2 cannot be verified. This CDR3 region has 12 residues. The germline CDR1 and CDR2 sequences are DFQATT and SNEGSKA (reference sequence). The CDR3 spells CSAPRAVGEQYF.

The chain carries TRBV11-2 and TRBJ1-1. The CDR3 sequence is 11 residues long. CDR1 SGHAT and CDR2 FQNNGV come from the germline V gene. CDR3 sequence: CASSFNREAFF.

The chain has TRBV29-1 and TRBJ2-5; the D call of TRBD1 rests on TCRdb alone, since no DNA is present to check it. The CDR3 totals 14 residues. In germline, CDR1 is SQVTM, CDR2 ANQGSEA. The CDR3 region is CSVFGQRTKETQYF.

The rearrangement uses TRBV12-3 or TRBV12-4 and TRBJ2-6. This CDR3 region has 12 residues. The CDR3 protein is CASSFERHVLTF.

The V call is TRBV3-1, the J call TRBJ1-1; there is no DNA to check the TCRdb D call of TRBD1. In germline, CDR1 is LGHDT, CDR2 YNNKEL (reference sequence). The CDR3 sequence is 15 residues long. The CDR3 region is CASSQGGGWNTEAFF.

The chain links TRBV20-1 to TRBJ2-1; the D gene TCRdb calls, TRBD2, cannot be checked with no DNA. From germline, CDR1 is DFQATT and CDR2 SNEGSKA (reference sequence). The CDR3 totals 16 residues. The CDR3: CSARSLRGTDYNEQFF.

The J gene is TRBJ2-7, the V gene TRBV20-1. The CDR3 totals 12 residues. Germline V lookup: CDR1 DFQATT, CDR2 SNEGSKA (reference sequence). Here the CDR3 reads CSASNQETEQYF.

The chain uses TRBV20-1 and TRBJ2-2; TCRdb's assignment of TRBD2 cannot be checked, as there is no DNA. The germline gives CDR1 DFQATT, CDR2 SNEGSKA (reference sequence). The CDR3 totals 13 residues. CDR3 amino acids: CSARPGLGGELFF.

This chain joins TRBV19 and TRBJ1-5; the TCRdb D gene call, TRBD1, has no DNA to confirm it. The CDR3 loop spans 16 amino acids. Germline assignment: CDR1 LNHDA and CDR2 SQIVND (reference sequence). The CDR3 region is CASSIRRVMSNQPQHF.

The chain carries TRBV18 and TRBJ1-1; checking the TCRdb D call of TRBD1 is not possible without DNA. Germline lookup yields CDR1 KGHSH and CDR2 LQKENI. The CDR3 contains 16 residues. CDR3 residues: CASSSFGGKGNTEAFF. Complete variable domain (other parts from reference TRBV18 and TRBJ1-1): NAGVMQNPRHLVRRRGQEARLRCSPMKGHSHVYWYRQLPEEGLKFMVYLQKENIIDESGMPKERFSAEFPKEGPSILRIQQVVRGDSAAYFCASSSFGGKGNTEAFFGQGTRLTVV.

The rearrangement uses TRBV19 and TRBJ2-1; TCRdb proposes TRBD1, but this gene call is untestable without DNA. The CDR3 covers 17 residues. From germline, CDR1 is LNHDA and CDR2 SQIVND (reference sequence). The CDR3 protein is CASSILLSVGLVNEQFF.

The chain links TRBV20-1 to TRBJ2-2; TCRdb lists TRBD1, though no DNA is available to test this call. The CDR3 is 13 amino acids. CDR1 is DFQATT, CDR2 SNEGSKA, per germline (reference sequence). CDR3 sequence: CSAIAGYTGELFF.

The V and J genes are TRBV10-3 and TRBJ2-7; TCRdb's D gene call, TRBD2, goes unchecked for lack of DNA. The CDR3 length is 13 residues. CDR1 ENHRY and CDR2 SYGVKD come from the germline V gene. The CDR3 sequence is CAISESIGGEQYF.

This rearrangement joins TRBV7-3 to TRBJ2-1; TCRdb proposes TRBD2, but this gene call is untestable without DNA. CDR3 length: 16 residues. CDR1 is SGHTA and CDR2 is FQGTGA in the germline V gene. This CDR3 reads CASSLRPSGIGDEQFF.

This chain joins TRBV7-4 and TRBJ1-5; the D call from TCRdb, TRBD1, cannot be confirmed without DNA. Germline CDR1 SGHVT, CDR2 SQSDAQ. The CDR3 has 17 residues. The CDR3 protein is CASSLAVRAGRNQPQHF.

This chain links TRBV11-2 with TRBJ2-2; TCRdb names TRBD1, which stays unverified in the absence of DNA. This CDR3 is built from 16 residues. Germline V CDR1 and CDR2: SGHAT, FQNNGV. This CDR3 is CASSSIQATNTGELFF.

CDR3 sequence reads: CASSRQLSPYGYTF. The V gene is TRBV12-3 or TRBV12-4, the J gene TRBJ1-2; TCRdb indicates TRBD1, and absent DNA this call remains unverified. CDR3 length: 14 residues.

CDR3 sequence reads: CASSPGTRGTEQFF. The chain is built from TRBV12-3 or TRBV12-4 and TRBJ2-1; TCRdb's D gene call, TRBD2, goes unchecked for lack of DNA. CDR3 size: 14 residues.

V gene TRBV29-1 combines with J gene TRBJ1-2. CDR3 length equals 14 residues. From germline, CDR1 is SQVTM and CDR2 ANQGSEA. This chain's CDR3 is CSVIEGGVSYGYTF.

V gene TRBV12-3 or TRBV12-4 combines with J gene TRBJ1-5. This CDR3 has 12 residues. The CDR3 sequence: CASSFLTQPQHF.

V is TRBV5-3 and J is TRBJ2-2; TCRdb names TRBD1, which stays unverified in the absence of DNA. TRBV5-3 is known as an ORF, though its function is uncertain. The CDR3 is 15 residues long. The CDR3 region is CASPRGGSDTGELFF.

This sequence joins TRBV12-3 or TRBV12-4 and TRBJ2-3; checking the TCRdb D call of TRBD1 is not possible without DNA. The CDR3 runs to 15 residues. This CDR3 is CASSLGDTYTDTQYF.

The CDR3 region is CASSYPPLGGVGALAKNIQYF. J is TRBJ2-4 and V is TRBV6-2 or TRBV6-3; TCRdb's D call, TRBD2, is unchecked because there is no DNA. The CDR3 sequence is 21 residues long. Looked up from germline, CDR1 is MNHEY and CDR2 is SVGEGT.

The rearrangement uses TRBV6-5 and TRBJ2-7; TCRdb calls TRBD2, which cannot be checked without DNA. Germline V gene lookup returns CDR1 MNHEY and CDR2 SVGAGI. The CDR3 covers 12 residues. The chain's CDR3 is CASRGLPYEQYF.

The chain employs TRBV27 and TRBJ2-1. The CDR3 extends over 11 amino acids. The germline V gene has CDR1 MNHEY and CDR2 SMNVEV (reference sequence). The chain's CDR3 is CASSTWGEQFF.

The chain is built from TRBV29-1 and TRBJ2-3; the D gene TCRdb calls, TRBD1, cannot be checked with no DNA. Per the germline V gene, CDR1 is SQVTM and CDR2 is ANQGSEA. This CDR3 has 12 residues. CDR3: CSSGLAPDTQYF.